This T cell receptor (beta chain) was recorded in a study of T cells in Graves' hyperthyroidism and ophthalmopathy. Study-wide results and limits: Most clonotypes expanded in the thyroid (above 0.001) were also present in blood.

As concerns this clonotype: The target antigen is unknown. A much larger clone lies one base from this, so it may be a read error.

The investigators amplified TCR beta CDR3 regions from RNA transcripts. First-round RT-PCR with HTBI primers amplified the TCR CDR3 region. Via MiXCR, TCRdb re-called the multiplex PCR reads, giving one row per CDR3 protein. The sample has some 210,000 distinct CDR3 sequences; roughly 15% are singletons. Diagnoses rested on clinical symptoms, serum thyroxine and TRAb, thyroid ultrasound and orbital computed tomography. V lost 6 bases and J lost 6, with 14 bases in between. Germline lookup yields CDR1 SNHLY and CDR2 FYNNEI. The CDR3 totals 14 residues. This clonotype was sampled from a man in his fifties with Graves' hyperthyroidism. J is TRBJ2-2 and V is TRBV2; possible D gene TRBD2, 5 bases. Sequencing input: blood. CDR3 amino acids: CASRSQAGAGELFF. The DNA for the CDR3 is TGTGCCAGCAGATCCCAGGCGGGCGCCGGGGAGCTGTTTTTT.